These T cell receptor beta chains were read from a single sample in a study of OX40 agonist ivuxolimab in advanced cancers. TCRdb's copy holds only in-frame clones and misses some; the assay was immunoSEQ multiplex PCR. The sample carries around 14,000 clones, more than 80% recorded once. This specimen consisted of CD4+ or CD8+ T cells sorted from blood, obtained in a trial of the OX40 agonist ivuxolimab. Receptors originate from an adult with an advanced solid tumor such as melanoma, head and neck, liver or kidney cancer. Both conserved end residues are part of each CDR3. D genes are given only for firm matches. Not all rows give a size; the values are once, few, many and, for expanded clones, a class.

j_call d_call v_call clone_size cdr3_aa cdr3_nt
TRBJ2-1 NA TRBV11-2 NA CASSLYREGPYNEQFF TGTGCCAGCAGCTTGTACAGGGAGGGTCCCTACAATGAGCAGTTCTTC
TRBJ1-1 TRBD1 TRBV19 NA CASSSRGLELEAFF TGTGCCAGTAGTAGTAGGGGGCTCGAGCTTGAAGCTTTCTTT
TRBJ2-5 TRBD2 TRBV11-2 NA CASSLVPGLAGLETQYF TGTGCCAGCAGCTTAGTCCCGGGACTAGCGGGATTAGAGACCCAGTACTTC
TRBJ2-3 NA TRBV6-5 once CASSYSTGDTQYF TGTGCCAGCAGTTACTCCACAGGGGATACGCAGTATTTT
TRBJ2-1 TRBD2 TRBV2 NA CASDSGRVIEQFF TGTGCCAGTGATAGCGGGAGAGTTATTGAGCAGTTCTTC
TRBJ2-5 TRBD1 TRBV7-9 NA CASSLRDRAETQYF TGTGCCAGCAGCTTGAGGGACAGGGCCGAGACCCAGTACTTC
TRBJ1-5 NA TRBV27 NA CASSLVGGSNQPQHF TGTGCCAGCAGTTTGGTAGGAGGGAGCAATCAGCCCCAGCATTTT
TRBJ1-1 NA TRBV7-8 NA CASRVPDRNTEAFF TGTGCCAGCAGAGTTCCGGACAGGAACACTGAAGCTTTCTTT
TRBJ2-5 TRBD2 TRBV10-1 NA CASSESIGLDQETQYF TGCGCCAGCAGTGAGTCGATTGGACTAGACCAAGAGACCCAGTACTTC
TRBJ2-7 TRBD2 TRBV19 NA CASSWAGREYEQYF TGTGCCAGTAGTTGGGCGGGGAGGGAATACGAGCAGTACTTC
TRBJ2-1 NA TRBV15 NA CATGTGRTIYNEQFF TGTGCCACCGGCACGGGGCGGACCATCTACAATGAGCAGTTCTTC
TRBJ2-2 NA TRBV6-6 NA CASSYSPNTGELFF TGTGCCAGCAGTTACTCTCCGAACACCGGGGAGCTGTTTTTT
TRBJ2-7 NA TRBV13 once CASRGLSSYEQYF TGTGCCAGTCGGGGCCTTAGCTCCTACGAGCAGTACTTC
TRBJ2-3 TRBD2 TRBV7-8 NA CASSLWGLAELYTDTQYF TGTGCCAGCAGCTTATGGGGACTAGCGGAGCTATACACAGATACGCAGTATTTT
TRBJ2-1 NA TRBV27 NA CASSLTFGNEQFF TGTGCCAGCAGCCTGACCTTCGGGAATGAGCAGTTCTTC
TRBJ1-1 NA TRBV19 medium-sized CASTYGGPHWKAFF TGTGCCAGTACATATGGGGGGCCCCACTGGAAAGCTTTCTTT
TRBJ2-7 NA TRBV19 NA CASSNSEIDEQYF TGTGCCAGTAGTAACAGCGAGATCGACGAGCAGTACTTC
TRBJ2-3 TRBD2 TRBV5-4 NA CASSLTSGSSDTQYF TGTGCCAGCAGCTTGACTAGCGGGAGCTCAGATACGCAGTATTTT
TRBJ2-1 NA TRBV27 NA CASSLDEGYNEQFF TGTGCCAGCAGTTTGGACGAGGGGTACAATGAGCAGTTCTTC
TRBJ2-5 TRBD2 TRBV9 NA CASSVGLAGDETQYF TGTGCCAGCAGCGTAGGGCTAGCGGGAGATGAGACCCAGTACTTC
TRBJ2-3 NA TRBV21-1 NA CASYMRERHTDTQYF TGTGCCAGCTATATGCGGGAGCGCCACACAGATACGCAGTATTTT
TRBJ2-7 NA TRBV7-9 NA CASSLWGPNYEQYF TGTGCCAGCAGCTTATGGGGGCCTAACTACGAGCAGTACTTC
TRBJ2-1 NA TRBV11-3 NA CASSLGGINEQFF TGTGCCAGCAGCCTAGGTGGGATCAATGAGCAGTTCTTC
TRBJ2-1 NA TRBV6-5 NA CASSYSGYNEQFF TGTGCCAGCAGTTACTCAGGGTACAATGAGCAGTTCTTC
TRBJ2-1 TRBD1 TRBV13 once CASSLWGQGAVNEQFF TGTGCCAGCAGCTTATGGGGACAGGGGGCAGTGAATGAGCAGTTCTTC
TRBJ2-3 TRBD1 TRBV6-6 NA CATMGQGAADTQYF TGTGCCACTATGGGACAGGGGGCCGCAGATACGCAGTATTTT
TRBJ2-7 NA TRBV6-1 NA CASSDGAGGYEQYF TGTGCCAGCAGTGACGGGGCAGGAGGTTACGAGCAGTACTTC
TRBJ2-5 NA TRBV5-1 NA CASSWTGIFGQETQYF TGCGCCAGCAGTTGGACGGGGATCTTTGGGCAAGAGACCCAGTACTTC
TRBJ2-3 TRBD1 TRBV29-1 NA CSVEASDRGSFRADTQYF TGCAGCGTTGAAGCTTCGGACAGGGGAAGTTTCAGGGCAGATACGCAGTATTTT
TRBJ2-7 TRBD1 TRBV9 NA CASSVAPGQGAYEQYF TGTGCCAGCAGCGTAGCCCCGGGACAGGGGGCCTACGAGCAGTACTTC
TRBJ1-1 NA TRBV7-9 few CASSLDEGRVTEAFF TGTGCCAGCAGCTTAGATGAGGGGAGGGTCACTGAAGCTTTCTTT